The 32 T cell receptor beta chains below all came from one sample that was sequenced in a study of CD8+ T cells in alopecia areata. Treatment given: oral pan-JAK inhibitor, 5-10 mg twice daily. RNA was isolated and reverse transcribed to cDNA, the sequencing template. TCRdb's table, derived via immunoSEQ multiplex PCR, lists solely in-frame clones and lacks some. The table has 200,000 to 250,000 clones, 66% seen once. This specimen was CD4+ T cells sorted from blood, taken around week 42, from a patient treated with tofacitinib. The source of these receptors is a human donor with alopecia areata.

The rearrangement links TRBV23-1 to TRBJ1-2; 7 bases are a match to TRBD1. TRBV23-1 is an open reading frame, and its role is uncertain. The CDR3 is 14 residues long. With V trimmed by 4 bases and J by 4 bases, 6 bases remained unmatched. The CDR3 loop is CASSLGTDTYGYTF. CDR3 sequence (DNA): TGCGCCAGCAGTCTGGGGACAGACACCTATGGCTACACCTTC.

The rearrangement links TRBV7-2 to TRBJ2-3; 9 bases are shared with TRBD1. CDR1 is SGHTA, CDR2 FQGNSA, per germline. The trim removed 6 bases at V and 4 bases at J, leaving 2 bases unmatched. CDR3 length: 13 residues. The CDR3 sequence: CASRQGASDTQYF. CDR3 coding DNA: TGTGCCAGCAGACAGGGGGCTTCAGATACGCAGTATTTT.

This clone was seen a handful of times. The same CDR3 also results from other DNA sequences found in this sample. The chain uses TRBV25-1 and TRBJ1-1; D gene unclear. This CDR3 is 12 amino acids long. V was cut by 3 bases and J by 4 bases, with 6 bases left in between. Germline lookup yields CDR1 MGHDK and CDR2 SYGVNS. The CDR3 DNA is TGTGCCAGCAGTGACGGTTTCACTGAAGCTTTCTTT. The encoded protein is CASSDGFTEAFF. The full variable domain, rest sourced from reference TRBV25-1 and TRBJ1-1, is EADIYQTPRYLVIGTGKKITLECSQTMGHDKMYWYQQDPGMELHLIHYSYGVNSTEKGDLSSESTVSRIRTEHFPLTLESARPSHTSQYLCASSDGFTEAFFGQGTRLTVV.

CDR3 region: CASSFGKRGTYEQYF. The DNA for the CDR3 is TGCGCCAGCAGCTTCGGGAAAAGGGGTACCTACGAGCAGTACTTC. V and J are TRBV5-1 and TRBJ2-7; D possibly matches TRBD1 or TRBD2 (5 bases each). With 2 bases removed from V and 2 bases from J, the gap between germline ends came to 14 bases. The CDR3 has 15 residues. The germline V gene encodes CDR1 SGHRS and CDR2 YFSETQ. Variable domain in full (rest from reference TRBV5-1 and TRBJ2-7): KAGVTQTPRYLIKTRGQQVTLSCSPISGHRSVSWYQQTPGQGLQFLFEYFSETQRNKGNFPGRFSGRQFSNSRSEMNVSTLELGDSALYLCASSFGKRGTYEQYFGPGTRLTVT.

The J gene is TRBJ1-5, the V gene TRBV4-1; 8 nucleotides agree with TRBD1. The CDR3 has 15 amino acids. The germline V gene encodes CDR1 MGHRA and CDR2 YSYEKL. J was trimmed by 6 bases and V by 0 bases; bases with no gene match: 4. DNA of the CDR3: TGCGCCAGCAGCCAAGATTGGCAGGGGGCTCAGCCCCAGCATTTT. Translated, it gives CASSQDWQGAQPQHF.

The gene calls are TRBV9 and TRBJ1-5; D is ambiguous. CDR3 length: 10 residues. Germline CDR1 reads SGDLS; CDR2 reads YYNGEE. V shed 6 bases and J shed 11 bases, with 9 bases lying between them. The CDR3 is CASTHSTQHF. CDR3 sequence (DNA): TGTGCCAGCACCCACTCGACCCAGCATTTT.

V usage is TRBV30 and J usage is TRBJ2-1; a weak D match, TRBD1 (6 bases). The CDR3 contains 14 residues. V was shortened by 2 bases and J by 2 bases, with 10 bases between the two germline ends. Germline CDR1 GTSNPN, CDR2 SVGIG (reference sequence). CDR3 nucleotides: TGTGCCTGGAGTCTACGACAGGCCTACAATGAGCAGTTCTTC. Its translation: CAWSLRQAYNEQFF.

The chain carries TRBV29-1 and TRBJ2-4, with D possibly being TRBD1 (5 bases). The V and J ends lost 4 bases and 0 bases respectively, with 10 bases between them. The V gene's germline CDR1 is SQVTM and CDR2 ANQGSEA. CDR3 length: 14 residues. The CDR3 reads CSVGDRLAKNIQYF. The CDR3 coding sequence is TGCAGCGTTGGAGACAGACTAGCCAAAAACATTCAGTACTTC.

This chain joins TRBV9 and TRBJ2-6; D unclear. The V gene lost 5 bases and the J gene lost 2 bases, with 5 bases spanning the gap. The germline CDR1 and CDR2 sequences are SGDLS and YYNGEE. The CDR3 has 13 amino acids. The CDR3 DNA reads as TGTGCCAGCAGACAGACTGGGGCCAACGTCCTGACTTTC. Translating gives CASRQTGANVLTF.

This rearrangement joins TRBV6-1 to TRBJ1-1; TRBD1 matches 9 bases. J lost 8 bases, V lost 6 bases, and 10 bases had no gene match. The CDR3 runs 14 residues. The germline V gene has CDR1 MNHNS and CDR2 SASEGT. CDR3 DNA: TGTGCCAGCAGCTATAACCGGGACAGGGCCGAAGCTTTCTTT. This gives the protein CASSYNRDRAEAFF.

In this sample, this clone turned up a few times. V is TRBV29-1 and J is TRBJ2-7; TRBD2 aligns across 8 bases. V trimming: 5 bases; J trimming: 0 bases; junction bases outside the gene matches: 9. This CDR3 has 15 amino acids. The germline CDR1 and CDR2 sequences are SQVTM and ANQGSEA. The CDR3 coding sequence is TGCAGCGTTCGGGGGGGGTCTAGGGACTCCTACGAGCAGTACTTC. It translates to CSVRGGSRDSYEQYF.

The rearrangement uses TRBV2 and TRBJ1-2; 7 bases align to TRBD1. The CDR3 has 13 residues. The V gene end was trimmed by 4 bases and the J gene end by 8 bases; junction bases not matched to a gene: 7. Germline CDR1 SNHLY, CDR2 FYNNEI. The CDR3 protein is CASSVEGADGYTF. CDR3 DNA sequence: TGTGCCAGCAGTGTAGAGGGGGCTGACGGCTACACCTTC.

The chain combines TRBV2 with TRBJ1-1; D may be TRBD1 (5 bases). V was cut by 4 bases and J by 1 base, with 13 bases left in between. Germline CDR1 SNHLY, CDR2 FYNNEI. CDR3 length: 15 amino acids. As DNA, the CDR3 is TGTGCCAGCAGTGCCTTCAGGGAGGGGAACACTGAAGCTTTCTTT. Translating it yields CASSAFREGNTEAFF.

CDR3 coding DNA: TGTGCCATCAGTGACACGGGGTACGAGCAGTACTTC. Translated: CAISDTGYEQYF. The chain recombines TRBV10-3 with TRBJ2-7, with D possibly matching TRBD2 (5 bases). V lost 3 bases, J lost 4 bases, and 7 bases lay in between. This CDR3 has 12 amino acids. The V gene's germline CDR1 is ENHRY and CDR2 SYGVKD.

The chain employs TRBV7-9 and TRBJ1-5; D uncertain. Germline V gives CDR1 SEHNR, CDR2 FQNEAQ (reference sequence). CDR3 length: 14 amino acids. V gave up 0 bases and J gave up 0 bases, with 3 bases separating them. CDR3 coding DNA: TGTGCCAGCAGCTTAGCGGGTAGCAATCAGCCCCAGCATTTT. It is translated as CASSLAGSNQPQHF.

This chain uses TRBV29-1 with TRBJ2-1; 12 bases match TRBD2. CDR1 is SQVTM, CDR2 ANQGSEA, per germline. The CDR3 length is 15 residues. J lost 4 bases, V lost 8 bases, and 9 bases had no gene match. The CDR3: CSHKTSGGSYNEQFF. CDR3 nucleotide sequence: TGCAGCCATAAGACTAGCGGGGGTAGTTACAATGAGCAGTTCTTC.

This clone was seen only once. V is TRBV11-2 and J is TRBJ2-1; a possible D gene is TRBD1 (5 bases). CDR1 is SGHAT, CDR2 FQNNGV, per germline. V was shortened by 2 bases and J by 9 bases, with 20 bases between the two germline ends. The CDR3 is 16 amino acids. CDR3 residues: CASSLTGRVTHGEQFF. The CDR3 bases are TGTGCCAGCAGCTTAACGGGCAGGGTGACTCATGGTGAGCAGTTCTTC.

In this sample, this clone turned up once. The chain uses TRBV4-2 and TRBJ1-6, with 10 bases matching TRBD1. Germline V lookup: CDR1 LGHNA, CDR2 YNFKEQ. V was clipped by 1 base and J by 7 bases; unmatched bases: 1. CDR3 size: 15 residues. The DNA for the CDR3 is TGTGCCAGCAGCCAAGGGGACAGGGGAAATTCACCCCTCCACTTT. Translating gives CASSQGDRGNSPLHF.

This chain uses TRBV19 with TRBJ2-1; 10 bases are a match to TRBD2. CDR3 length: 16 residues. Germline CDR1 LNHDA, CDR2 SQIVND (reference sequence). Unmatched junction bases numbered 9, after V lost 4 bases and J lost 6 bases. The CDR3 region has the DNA TGTGCCAGTAGTAGGGAAGCGGGGGGGAGAATCAATGAGCAGTTCTTC. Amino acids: CASSREAGGRINEQFF.

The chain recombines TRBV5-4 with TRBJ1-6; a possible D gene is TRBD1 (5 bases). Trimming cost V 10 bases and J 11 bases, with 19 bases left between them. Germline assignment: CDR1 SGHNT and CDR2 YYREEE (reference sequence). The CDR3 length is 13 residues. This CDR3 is CASRGRGYPPLHF. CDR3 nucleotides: TGTGCCTCGCGTGGGAGGGGATATCCACCCCTCCACTTT. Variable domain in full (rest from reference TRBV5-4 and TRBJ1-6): ETGVTQSPTHLIKTRGQQVTLRCSSQSGHNTVSWYQQALGQGPQFIFQYYREEENGRGNFPPRFSGLQFPNYSSELNVNALELDDSALYLCASRGRGYPPLHFGNGTRLTVT.

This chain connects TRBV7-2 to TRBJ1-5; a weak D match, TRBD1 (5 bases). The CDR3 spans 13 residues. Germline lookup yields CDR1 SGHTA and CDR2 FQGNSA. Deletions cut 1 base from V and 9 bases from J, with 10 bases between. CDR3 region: CASSLEGIRPQHF. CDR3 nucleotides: TGTGCCAGCAGCTTAGAGGGGATTCGGCCCCAGCATTTT.

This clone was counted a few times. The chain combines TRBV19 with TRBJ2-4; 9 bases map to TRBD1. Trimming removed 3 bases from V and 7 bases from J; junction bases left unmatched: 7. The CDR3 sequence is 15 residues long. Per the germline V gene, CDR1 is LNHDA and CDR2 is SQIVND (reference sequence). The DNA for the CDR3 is TGTGCCAGTAGTATTTCCCGGGACAGGGAGAACATTCAGTACTTC. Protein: CASSISRDRENIQYF.

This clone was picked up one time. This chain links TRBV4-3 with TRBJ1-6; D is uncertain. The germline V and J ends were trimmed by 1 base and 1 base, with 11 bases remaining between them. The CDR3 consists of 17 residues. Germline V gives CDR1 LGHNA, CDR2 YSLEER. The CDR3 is CASSQVLGNSYNSPLHF. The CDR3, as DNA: TGCGCCAGCAGCCAAGTTCTTGGGAATTCCTATAATTCACCCCTCCACTTT.

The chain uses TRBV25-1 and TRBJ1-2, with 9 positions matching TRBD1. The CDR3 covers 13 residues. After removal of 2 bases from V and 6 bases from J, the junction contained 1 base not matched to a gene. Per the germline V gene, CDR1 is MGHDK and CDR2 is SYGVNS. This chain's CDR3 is CASSERTGDGYTF. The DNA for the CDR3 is TGTGCCAGCAGTGAAAGGACAGGGGATGGCTACACCTTC.

This chain's CDR3 is CATSPGVNTEAFF. CDR3 in DNA: TGTGCCACCTCTCCGGGGGTCAACACTGAAGCTTTCTTT. The J gene is TRBJ1-1, the V gene TRBV2, with a weak D call TRBD1 (5 bases). V was trimmed by 10 bases and J by 2 bases, leaving 14 bases between them. This CDR3 region has 13 residues. Germline CDR1 and CDR2: SNHLY and FYNNEI. Looking up the rest from reference TRBV2 and TRBJ1-1 gives the full variable domain: EPEVTQTPSHQVTQMGQEVILRCVPISNHLYFYWYRQILGQKVEFLVSFYNNEISEKSEIFDDQFSVERPDGSNFTLKIRSTKLEDSAMYFCATSPGVNTEAFFGQGTRLTVV.

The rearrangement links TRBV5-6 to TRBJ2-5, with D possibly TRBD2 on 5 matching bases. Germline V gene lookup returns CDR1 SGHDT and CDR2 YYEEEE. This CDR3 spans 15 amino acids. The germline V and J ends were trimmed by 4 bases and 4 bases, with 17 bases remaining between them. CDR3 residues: CASSRYLAGGETQYF. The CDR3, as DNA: TGTGCCAGCAGCCGTTATCTTGCGGGCGGAGAGACCCAGTACTTC.

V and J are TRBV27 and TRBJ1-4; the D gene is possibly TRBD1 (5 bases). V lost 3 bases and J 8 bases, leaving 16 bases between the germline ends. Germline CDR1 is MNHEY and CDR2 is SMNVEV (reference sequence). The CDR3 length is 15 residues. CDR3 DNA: TGTGCCAGCAGTTTTAATAGGGGTTTGGGGGAAAAACTGTTTTTT. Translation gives CASSFNRGLGEKLFF.

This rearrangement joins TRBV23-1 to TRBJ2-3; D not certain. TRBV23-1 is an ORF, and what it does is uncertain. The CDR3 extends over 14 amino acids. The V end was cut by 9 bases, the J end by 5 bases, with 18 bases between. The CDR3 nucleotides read TGCGCCAGTCAACCGGACCCTGGTCGAGATACGCAGTATTTT. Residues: CASQPDPGRDTQYF.

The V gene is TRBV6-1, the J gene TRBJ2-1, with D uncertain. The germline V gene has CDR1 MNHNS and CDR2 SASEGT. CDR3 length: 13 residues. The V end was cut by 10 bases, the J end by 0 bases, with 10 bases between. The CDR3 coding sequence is TGTGCCACACGACCGGCCTCCTACAATGAGCAGTTCTTC. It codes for CATRPASYNEQFF.

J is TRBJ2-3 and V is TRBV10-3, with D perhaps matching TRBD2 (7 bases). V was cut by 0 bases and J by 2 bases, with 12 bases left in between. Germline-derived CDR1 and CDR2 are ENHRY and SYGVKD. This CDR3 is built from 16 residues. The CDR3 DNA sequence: TGTGCCATCAGTGAGTCGCGGGGGCCACTCACAGATACGCAGTATTTT. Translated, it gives CAISESRGPLTDTQYF.

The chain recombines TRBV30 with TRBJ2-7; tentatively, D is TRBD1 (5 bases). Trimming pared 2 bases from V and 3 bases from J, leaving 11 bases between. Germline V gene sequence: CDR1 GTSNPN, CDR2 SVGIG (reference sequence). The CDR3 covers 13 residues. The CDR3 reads CAWSPNDSYEQYF. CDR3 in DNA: TGTGCCTGGAGTCCTAACGACAGCTACGAGCAGTACTTC.

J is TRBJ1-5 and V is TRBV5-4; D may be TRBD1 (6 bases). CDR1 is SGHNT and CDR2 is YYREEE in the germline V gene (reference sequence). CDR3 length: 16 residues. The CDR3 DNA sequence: TGTGACATGCCTTCGAGGGGGGATACCCGCAATCAGCCCCAGCATTTT. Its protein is CDMPSRGDTRNQPQHF.